Presented here are 5 T cell receptor beta chains from one specimen sequenced in a study of control samples from healthy donors and cancer patients. Using immunoSEQ multiplex PCR, the repertoire was profiled, and TCRdb retains in-frame clones only, with some absent. The profile shows under 450,000 clones, 75% to 95% of them singletons. The material sequenced was PBMCs. The receptor source for this set is a man aged 35-49 years with head and neck cancer.

This rearrangement joins TRBV19 to TRBJ1-1, with unresolved D. CDR1 and CDR2 (germline): LNHDA, SQIVND (reference sequence). The CDR3 totals 13 residues. The V gene lost 8 bases and the J gene lost 1 base, with 11 bases spanning the gap. This chain's CDR3 is CASQRTGNTEAFF. CDR3 nucleotide sequence: TGTGCCAGTCAACGCACGGGGAACACTGAAGCTTTCTTT.

This chain connects TRBV11-2 to TRBJ2-7; no firm D call. Germline CDR1 reads SGHAT; CDR2 reads FQNNGV. This CDR3 is built from 15 residues. V gave up 3 bases and J gave up 3 bases, with 15 bases separating them. CDR3 in amino acids: CASSLLGVIDYEQYF. CDR3 coding DNA: TGTGCCAGCAGCTTGTTAGGCGTCATAGACTACGAGCAGTACTTC.

The chain is built from TRBV5-5 and TRBJ2-5; D remains unclear. Germline CDR1 and CDR2: SGHKS and YYEKEE (reference sequence). CDR3 length: 16 residues. V lost 3 bases and J 5 bases, leaving 20 bases between the germline ends. The CDR3 here is CASSSFLSERAETQYF. The CDR3 DNA sequence: TGTGCCAGCAGCTCCTTCCTATCAGAACGGGCGGAGACCCAGTACTTC.

This rearrangement joins TRBV6-2 or TRBV6-3 to TRBJ2-7; D could derive from TRBD1 or TRBD2 (5 bases each). The CDR3 covers 13 residues. V was shortened by 4 bases and J by 6 bases, with 13 bases between the two germline ends. Germline-derived CDR1 and CDR2 are MNHEY and SVGEGT. CDR3: CASSWDQEGEQYF. In DNA, the CDR3 is TGTGCCAGCAGTTGGGACCAGGAAGGCGAGCAGTACTTC.

The genes are TRBV2 and TRBJ2-2, with 7 bases lining up with TRBD1. With 6 bases clipped from V and 4 bases from J, the junction kept 5 bases outside the gene matches. CDR3 length equals 14 residues. Germline lookup yields CDR1 SNHLY and CDR2 FYNNEI. In DNA, the CDR3 is TGTGCCAGCAGAGGGGGCTCGGGCACCGGGGAGCTGTTTTTT. This codes for CASRGGSGTGELFF.